This T cell receptor (beta chain) originates from a study of blood T cell repertoires in COVID-19. At the level of the study: The origin of the acute and convalescent COVID-19 samples was the United States, Italy and Spain. PBMCs, B-cell-depleted T cells, or T cells provided the cDNA or gDNA that made up the material.

Authors' methods: Nucleated cell counts were estimated from reference gene primer amplification. Here immunoSEQ multiplex PCR was the method, and the copy in TCRdb shows in-frame clones only, minus some. V, J and clone size derive from that table, while D and trimming were established from the DNA sequence. Found here are approximately 260,000 clones, approximately 92% of them singletons; the top ten hold 4% to 5%. The V and J ends lost 3 bases and 8 bases, in that order; junction bases with no gene match: 15. The CDR3 length is 16 residues. CDR1 and CDR2 (germline): SGDLS, YYNGEE. The sequence was collected from a woman between 35 and 50 years old who had recovered from COVID-19. The specimen sequenced was peripheral blood. V gene TRBV9 combines with J gene TRBJ1-2, with 8 bases lining up with TRBD1. This chain's CDR3 is CASSERPTGAAGGYTF. CDR3 nucleotides: TGTGCCAGCAGCGAGAGACCGACAGGGGCTGCGGGGGGCTACACCTTC.